This TCR beta chain was recovered during a study of shared clonotypes between healthy human individuals. Study in general: The study used three CD4 naive, three CD4 memory, two CD8 naive and one CD8 memory plate per donor.

Study findings and constraints: Estimated richness values were generally larger in naive subsets than in memory subsets.

Naive CD8 populations comprised CD45RO-negative cells positively selected for CCR7, excluding terminally differentiated effector memory CD45RA+ cells. Trimming pared 4 bases from V and 5 bases from J, leaving 22 bases between. This CDR3 is 17 amino acids long. Germline-derived CDR1 and CDR2 are SGHRS and YFSETQ. Notes on this clone: Its specificity is unknown.

Original processing notes: Junction-only sequences produced by ImmunoSEQ had no quality scores, so filtering differed. Only in-frame clones appear in the TCRdb table, and some are missing; sequencing was by immunoSEQ multiplex PCR. V and J calls and clone size follow that table, whereas D and trimming were derived from the DNA. The sample contains 2 million to 2.5 million clones, about 95% of which appear only once. The chain links TRBV5-1 to TRBJ2-1; TRBD1 is a possible D gene (5 bases). This TCR came from a man between 18 and 35 years old in good health. The sequenced material came from naive CD8+ T cells sorted from blood. CDR3 sequence: CASSPQGGGFLNNEQFF. CDR3 in DNA: TGCGCCAGCAGCCCTCAGGGTGGTGGTTTTTTAAACAATGAGCAGTTCTTC.